One T cell receptor beta chain is described in this entry. Participant-given clinical history determined each cohort assignment. Two negative PCRs, clearance, or symptom resolution had been documented for recovered Cohort 3 donors. Study processing details: Amplification of reference gene primers was used by the study to estimate nucleated cell counts. Here immunoSEQ multiplex PCR was the method, and the copy in TCRdb shows in-frame clones only, minus some. V and J calls and clone size follow that table, whereas D and trimming were derived from the DNA. The table lists about 390,000 clones, 85% to 90% of them singletons. These data belong to a study of blood T cell repertoires in COVID-19. Study in general: There were acute and convalescent COVID-19 samples, and they came from the United States, Italy and Spain.

Germline V gene lookup returns CDR1 SGHRS and CDR2 YFSETQ. The CDR3 is made up of 13 amino acids. Trimming removed 4 bases from V and 3 bases from J, with 9 bases in between. The TCR originated in a woman aged 45-65 years who had recovered from COVID-19. The chain uses TRBV5-1 and TRBJ2-3, with D hard to call. Sample: PBMCs or T cells enriched from blood (not recorded which). CDR3 in DNA: TGCGCCAGCAGCGCAGAATGGACAGATACGCAGTATTTT. As protein: CASSAEWTDTQYF.